One sample yielded the 29 T cell receptor beta chains listed below, sequenced in a study of cytomegalovirus exposure and HLA in healthy donors (dated by TCRdb to about 2017). Libraries were prepared through the immunoSEQ multiplex PCR assay. A mixture of 60 forward primers for TCR Vbeta segments and 13 reverse primers for TCR Jbeta segments was used in the multiplex PCR. Not all clones reach the TCRdb copy of this immuneACCESS table, which keeps in-frame sequences only. Checked studies attribute under half of the gap to unresolved V genes and leave the rest unexplained. Within this sample are 83,000 or so clones, with 60% to 80% of them counted one time only. The ten top clones hold approximately 6.5% of the sample. Material: PBMCs. Every receptor here comes from a female donor in good health and CMV-seronegative.

V gene TRBV2 combines with J gene TRBJ1-2, with 7 bases lining up with TRBD1. Trimming cost V 1 base and J 5 bases; bases outside gene matches: 7. The CDR3 runs to 15 residues. Germline V lookup: CDR1 SNHLY, CDR2 FYNNEI. DNA for the CDR3: TGTGCCAGCAGTGAAGACGGACAGGTCGGGTATGGCTACACCTTC. This encodes CASSEDGQVGYGYTF.

The chain couples TRBV7-9 to TRBJ1-2; no clear D. Trimming pared 8 bases from V and 4 bases from J, leaving 8 bases between. In germline, CDR1 is SEHNR, CDR2 FQNEAQ (reference sequence). The CDR3 extends over 11 amino acids. For the CDR3, the DNA is TGTGCCAGCGGCGGGTCCTATGGCTACACCTTC. Translating it yields CASGGSYGYTF.

This chain uses TRBV7-3 with TRBJ2-3; possibly TRBD2 for D (5 bases). Trimming cost V 4 bases and J 8 bases, with 13 bases left between them. There are 13 residues in the CDR3. Germline lookup yields CDR1 SGHTA and CDR2 FQGTGA. CDR3 sequence: CASSWPGFSTQYF. CDR3 nucleotides: TGTGCCAGCAGCTGGCCGGGGTTTAGTACGCAGTATTTT.

The J gene is TRBJ1-2, the V gene TRBV5-1; TRBD1 matches 10 bases. The V gene end was trimmed by 0 bases and the J gene end by 6 bases; junction bases not matched to a gene: 2. There are 14 residues in the CDR3. Germline V gene lookup returns CDR1 SGHRS and CDR2 YFSETQ. CDR3 region: CASSLGGTGDGYTF. CDR3 DNA: TGCGCCAGCAGCTTGGGGGGGACAGGGGATGGCTACACCTTC.

This clone was seen only a few times. The V call is TRBV5-1, the J call TRBJ2-7, with 9 bases aligning to TRBD1. V lost 4 bases, J lost 2 bases, and 4 bases stayed unmatched. CDR1 and CDR2 from the germline V gene are SGHRS and YFSETQ. The CDR3 is 14 amino acids. The CDR3 nucleotides read TGCGCCAGCAGCCCCGGGACAGGGACCTACGAGCAGTACTTC. Its translation is CASSPGTGTYEQYF.

The V call is TRBV7-9, the J call TRBJ1-1; TRBD1 matches 7 bases. The CDR3 has 15 amino acids. The V and J ends lost 5 bases and 5 bases, in that order; junction bases with no gene match: 11. Germline assignment: CDR1 SEHNR and CDR2 FQNEAQ (reference sequence). The CDR3 is CASSPTGEGWTEAFF. The CDR3 region has the DNA TGTGCCAGCAGCCCAACAGGGGAAGGATGGACTGAAGCTTTCTTT.

The chain carries TRBV29-1 and TRBJ1-2, with D possibly being TRBD1 (6 bases). This CDR3 has 13 amino acids. V shed 5 bases and J shed 2 bases, with 12 bases lying between them. CDR1 SQVTM and CDR2 ANQGSEA come from the germline V gene. The CDR3 region has the DNA TGCAGCGTTCTAAACAGGGACAACTATGGCTACACCTTC. It specifies CSVLNRDNYGYTF.

V usage is TRBV18 and J usage is TRBJ2-3; a possible D gene is TRBD1 (5 bases). Per the germline V gene, CDR1 is KGHSH and CDR2 is LQKENI. V was trimmed by 5 bases and J by 3 bases, leaving 12 bases between them. CDR3 length: 14 residues. CDR3 sequence: CASSTVGVTDTQYF. In DNA form, the CDR3 reads TGTGCCAGCTCAACCGTAGGGGTAACAGATACGCAGTATTTT.

This chain uses TRBV30 with TRBJ1-2, with 8 bases aligning to TRBD1. CDR1 is GTSNPN, CDR2 SVGIG, per germline (reference sequence). V was pared by 2 bases and J by 7 bases, with 12 bases of the junction left unmatched. The CDR3 extends over 15 amino acids. This CDR3 reads CAWSSIKGRGPGYTF. CDR3 DNA: TGTGCCTGGAGTTCGATTAAAGGCAGGGGGCCTGGCTACACCTTC.

The chain combines TRBV19 with TRBJ1-2; 8 bases line up with TRBD1. The V and J ends lost 6 bases and 1 base, in that order; junction bases with no gene match: 7. The CDR3 spans 15 residues. Looked up from germline, CDR1 is LNHDA and CDR2 is SQIVND (reference sequence). This CDR3 reads CASSLPGQGNYGYTF. In DNA, the CDR3 is TGTGCCAGTAGCCTCCCTGGACAGGGTAACTATGGCTACACCTTC.

This clone was counted a few times. The chain links TRBV30 to TRBJ2-7, with 7 bases fitting TRBD1. This CDR3 is 13 amino acids long. Germline trimming cut 5 bases from V and 0 bases from J; bases unmatched to any gene: 4. The germline gives CDR1 GTSNPN, CDR2 SVGIG (reference sequence). This CDR3 is CAWARGSSYEQYF. As DNA, the CDR3 is TGTGCCTGGGCCAGGGGGAGCTCCTACGAGCAGTACTTC.

This clone was counted a single time. The chain has TRBV9 and TRBJ1-1, with TRBD1 identical over 8 bases. This CDR3 has 14 residues. Germline CDR1 reads SGDLS; CDR2 reads YYNGEE. The junction had 3 bases not matched to a gene; V was cut back by 1 base and J by 4 bases. CDR3 loop: CASSVITGGTEAFF. CDR3 nucleotide sequence: TGTGCCAGCAGCGTAATAACAGGGGGCACTGAAGCTTTCTTT. The complete variable domain, with remaining parts taken from reference TRBV9 and TRBJ1-1, reads DSGVTQTPKHLITATGQRVTLRCSPRSGDLSVYWYQQSLDQGLQFLIQYYNGEERAKGNILERFSAQQFPDLHSELNLSSLELGDSALYFCASSVITGGTEAFFGQGTRLTVV.

To note about this clone: A junction boundary mismatches the germline segment, possibly from a read error. V and J are TRBV30 and TRBJ2-7; D is perhaps TRBD1 (6 bases). The germline gives CDR1 GTSNPN, CDR2 SVGIG (reference sequence). The CDR3 spans 17 residues. The CDR3 loop is CVWGRQGRIISSYEQYF. The CDR3 DNA reads as TGTGTCTGGGGCAGGCAGGGGCGAATAATTAGCTCCTACGAGCAGTACTTC. The variable domain in full, completed from reference TRBV30 and TRBJ2-7, reads SQTIHQWPATLVQPVGSPLSLECTVEGTSNPNLYWYRQAAGRGLQLLFYSVGIGQISSEVPQNLSASRPQDRQFILSSKKLLLSDSGFYLCVWGRQGRIISSYEQYFGPGTRLTVT.

The chain has TRBV15 and TRBJ1-4, with 7 bases lining up with TRBD1. V shed 3 bases and J 0 bases; nucleotides not matched to a gene: 10. The CDR3 extends over 18 amino acids. The germline CDR1 and CDR2 sequences are LNHNV and YYDKDF (reference sequence). This CDR3 is CATSSDNRGSSTNEKLFF. DNA for the CDR3: TGTGCCACCAGCAGCGATAACAGGGGTTCCTCAACTAATGAAAAACTGTTTTTT.

Only a few counts were recorded for this clone. The chain joins TRBV6-1 to TRBJ1-5; a weak D match, TRBD1 (5 bases). The germline V gene encodes CDR1 MNHNS and CDR2 SASEGT. CDR3 length: 14 residues. Trimming shortened V by 2 bases and J by 0 bases, and 5 bases separated the two germline ends. DNA of the CDR3: TGTGCCAGCAGTGAAACAGGTAGCAATCAGCCCCAGCATTTT. It translates to CASSETGSNQPQHF.

V is TRBV9 and J is TRBJ2-5; TRBD1 matches 8 bases. Trimming cost V 0 bases and J 6 bases; bases outside gene matches: 7. The CDR3 loop spans 15 amino acids. The V gene's germline CDR1 is SGDLS and CDR2 YYNGEE. The CDR3 protein is CASSVAGTGRQTQYF. The CDR3 coding sequence is TGTGCCAGCAGCGTAGCGGGGACAGGAAGACAGACCCAGTACTTC. The full variable domain, its missing parts supplied by reference TRBV9 and TRBJ2-5, is DSGVTQTPKHLITATGQRVTLRCSPRSGDLSVYWYQQSLDQGLQFLIQYYNGEERAKGNILERFSAQQFPDLHSELNLSSLELGDSALYFCASSVAGTGRQTQYFGPGTRLLVL.

J is TRBJ2-1 and V is TRBV28, with 7 positions matching TRBD2. Germline V gene lookup returns CDR1 MDHEN and CDR2 SYDVKM. The CDR3 is 15 residues long. Trimming at V came to 4 bases and at J to 9 bases, leaving 12 bases not matched to a gene. CDR3 DNA: TGTGCCAGCAGTTCCCGGACTAGTTTCTCTGCTGAGCAGTTCTTC. Its translation is CASSSRTSFSAEQFF.

This clone showed up just once. The chain couples TRBV5-1 to TRBJ2-1; TRBD1 matches at 9 bases. CDR1 and CDR2 from the germline V gene are SGHRS and YFSETQ. With V trimmed by 4 bases and J by 7 bases, 9 bases remained unmatched. The CDR3 is made up of 15 amino acids. This CDR3 reads CASSRDRVSSNEQFF. The CDR3, as DNA: TGCGCCAGCAGCCGGGACAGGGTATCTTCAAATGAGCAGTTCTTC.

The rearrangement links TRBV18 to TRBJ1-2, with 7 bases matching TRBD1. This CDR3 has 13 amino acids. The V gene end was trimmed by 5 bases and the J gene end by 5 bases; junction bases not matched to a gene: 5. Germline V gives CDR1 KGHSH, CDR2 LQKENI. The DNA for the CDR3 is TGTGCCAGCTCAGGTTCACAGGGGTATGGCTACACCTTC. Its protein product is CASSGSQGYGYTF.

The chain couples TRBV27 to TRBJ2-7; TRBD2 is a possible D gene (6 bases). Trimming removed 5 bases at V and 3 bases at J, with 17 bases between. The CDR3 contains 15 residues. Germline CDR1 MNHEY, CDR2 SMNVEV (reference sequence). CDR3 loop: CASSTTGTGGYEQYF. Written as DNA, the CDR3 is TGTGCCAGCAGTACAACCGGGACTGGAGGCTACGAGCAGTACTTC.

This rearrangement joins TRBV19 to TRBJ1-1; 9 bases are shared with TRBD1. The CDR3 totals 15 residues. CDR1 and CDR2 (germline): LNHDA, SQIVND (reference sequence). V lost 3 bases and J lost 6; bases outside the gene matches: 8. This CDR3 reads CASSIRGQGGAEAFF. CDR3 nucleotides: TGTGCCAGTAGTATCAGGGGACAGGGCGGCGCTGAAGCTTTCTTT.

The rearrangement links TRBV2 to TRBJ2-7; 16 nucleotides agree with TRBD2. The CDR3 is made up of 17 amino acids. The V and J ends lost 6 bases and 3 bases, in that order; junction bases with no gene match: 8. The germline V gene encodes CDR1 SNHLY and CDR2 FYNNEI. CDR3 nucleotide sequence: TGTGCCAGCAGCCCCGGGACTAGCGGGAGGGTTGGCTACGAGCAGTACTTC. It encodes CASSPGTSGRVGYEQYF.

The chain uses TRBV28 and TRBJ2-7; D is undetermined. Deletions cut 2 bases from V and 0 bases from J, with 14 bases between. The germline V gene encodes CDR1 MDHEN and CDR2 SYDVKM. This CDR3 is built from 16 residues. For the CDR3, the DNA is TGTGCCAGCAGTTTACCCCTGACACGAAGCTCCTACGAGCAGTACTTC. Its protein is CASSLPLTRSSYEQYF.

The V and J genes are TRBV19 and TRBJ1-1; the D is unclear. Germline CDR1 reads LNHDA; CDR2 reads SQIVND (reference sequence). The length of the CDR3 is 16 residues. V was shortened by 3 bases and J by 3 bases, with 17 bases between the two germline ends. CDR3 sequence reads: CASSMKHHLGDTEAFF. The CDR3, as DNA: TGTGCCAGTAGTATGAAGCACCACTTGGGCGACACTGAAGCTTTCTTT. Looking up the rest from reference TRBV19 and TRBJ1-1 gives the full variable domain: DGGITQSPKYLFRKEGQNVTLSCEQNLNHDAMYWYRQDPGQGLRLIYYSQIVNDFQKGDIAEGYSVSREKKESFPLTVTSAQKNPTAFYLCASSMKHHLGDTEAFFGQGTRLTVV.

The chain joins TRBV5-6 to TRBJ2-3; TRBD1 agrees at 7 bases. The CDR3 sequence is 15 residues long. With V trimmed by 5 bases and J by 0 bases, 6 bases remained unmatched. CDR1 and CDR2 from the germline V gene are SGHDT and YYEEEE. The CDR3 DNA is TGTGCCAGCAGACGACAGGGTAAGAGCACAGATACGCAGTATTTT. Its translation: CASRRQGKSTDTQYF. Full variable domain (rest looked up from reference TRBV5-6 and TRBJ2-3): DAGVTQSPTHLIKTRGQQVTLRCSPKSGHDTVSWYQQALGQGPQFIFQYYEEEERQRGNFPDRFSGHQFPNYSSELNVNALLLGDSALYLCASRRQGKSTDTQYFGPGTRLTVL.

This chain's CDR3 is CASSPGLRETQYF. The CDR3 DNA follows: TGTGCCAGCAGCCCGGGACTGCGAGAGACCCAGTACTTC. The chain combines TRBV7-8 with TRBJ2-5; a possible D gene is TRBD2 (6 bases). The germline V gene encodes CDR1 SGHVS and CDR2 FQNEAQ. Trimming pared 5 bases from V and 4 bases from J, leaving 11 bases between. The CDR3 spans 13 residues.

The V call is TRBV28, the J call TRBJ1-1, with 8 bases lining up with TRBD1. CDR3 length equals 14 residues. Looked up from germline, CDR1 is MDHEN and CDR2 is SYDVKM. Losses at the gene ends were 7 bases for V and 1 base for J; bases not matched to a gene: 5. This CDR3 is CASNPGTGNTEAFF. CDR3 in DNA: TGTGCCAGCAACCCTGGGACAGGGAACACTGAAGCTTTCTTT.

A single count supports this clone. The CDR3 sequence is CAISGSAPNRGRDTEAFF. The CDR3 nucleotides read TGTGCCATCAGTGGCTCTGCGCCAAACAGGGGGCGCGACACTGAAGCTTTCTTT. V and J are TRBV10-3 and TRBJ1-1; 9 bases are a match to TRBD1. There are 18 residues in the CDR3. Germline CDR1 ENHRY, CDR2 SYGVKD. Trimming at V came to 4 bases and at J to 3 bases, leaving 15 bases not matched to a gene.

This chain uses TRBV6-5 with TRBJ1-2; D unclear. Trimming shortened V by 6 bases and J by 3 bases, and 11 bases separated the two germline ends. CDR1 is MNHEY, CDR2 SVGAGI, per germline. CDR3 length: 13 amino acids. CDR3 in amino acids: CASSPTLHYGYTF. CDR3 sequence (DNA): TGTGCCAGCAGCCCTACCCTCCACTATGGCTACACCTTC.